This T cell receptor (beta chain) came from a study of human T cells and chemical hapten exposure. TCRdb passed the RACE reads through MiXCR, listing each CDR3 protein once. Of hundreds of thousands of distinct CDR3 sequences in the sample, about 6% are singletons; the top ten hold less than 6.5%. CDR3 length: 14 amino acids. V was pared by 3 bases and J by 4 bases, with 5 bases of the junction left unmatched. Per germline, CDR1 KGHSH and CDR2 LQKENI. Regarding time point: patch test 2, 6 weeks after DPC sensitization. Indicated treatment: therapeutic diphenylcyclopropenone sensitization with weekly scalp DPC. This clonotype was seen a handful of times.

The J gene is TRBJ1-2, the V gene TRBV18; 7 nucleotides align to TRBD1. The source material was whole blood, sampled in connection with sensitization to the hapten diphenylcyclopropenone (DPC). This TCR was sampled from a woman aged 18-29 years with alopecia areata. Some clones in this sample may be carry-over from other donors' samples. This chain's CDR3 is CASSPGTASYGYTF. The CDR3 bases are TGTGCCAGCTCACCCGGGACAGCTAGCTATGGCTACACCTTC.